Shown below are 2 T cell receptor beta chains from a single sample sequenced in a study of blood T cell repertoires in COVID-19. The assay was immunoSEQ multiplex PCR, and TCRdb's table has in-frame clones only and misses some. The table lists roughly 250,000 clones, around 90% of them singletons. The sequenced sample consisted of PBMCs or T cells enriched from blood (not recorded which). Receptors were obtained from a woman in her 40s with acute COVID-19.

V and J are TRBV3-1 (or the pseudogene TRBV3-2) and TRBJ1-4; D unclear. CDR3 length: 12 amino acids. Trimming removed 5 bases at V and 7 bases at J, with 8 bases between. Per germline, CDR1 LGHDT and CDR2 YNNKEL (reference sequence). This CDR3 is CASSGGSEKLFF. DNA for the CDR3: TGTGCCAGCAGCGGCGGGAGTGAAAAACTGTTTTTT.

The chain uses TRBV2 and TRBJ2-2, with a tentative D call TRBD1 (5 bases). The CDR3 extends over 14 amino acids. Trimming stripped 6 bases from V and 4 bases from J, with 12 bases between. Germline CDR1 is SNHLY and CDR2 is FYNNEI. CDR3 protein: CASSPTEPTGELFF. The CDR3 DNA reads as TGTGCCAGCAGCCCGACAGAACCCACCGGGGAGCTGTTTTTT.